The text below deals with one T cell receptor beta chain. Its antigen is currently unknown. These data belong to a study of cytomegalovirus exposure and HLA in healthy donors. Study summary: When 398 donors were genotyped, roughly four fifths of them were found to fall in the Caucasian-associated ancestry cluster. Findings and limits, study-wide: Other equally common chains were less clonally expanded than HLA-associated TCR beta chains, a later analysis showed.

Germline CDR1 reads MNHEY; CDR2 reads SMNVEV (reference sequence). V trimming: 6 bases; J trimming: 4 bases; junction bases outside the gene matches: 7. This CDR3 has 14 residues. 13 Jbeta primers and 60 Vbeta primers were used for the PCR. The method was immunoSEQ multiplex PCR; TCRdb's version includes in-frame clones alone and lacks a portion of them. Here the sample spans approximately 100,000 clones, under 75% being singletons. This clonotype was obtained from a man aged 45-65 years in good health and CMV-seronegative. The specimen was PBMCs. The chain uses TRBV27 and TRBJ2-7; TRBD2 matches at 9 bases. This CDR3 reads CASRGGGLAYEQYF. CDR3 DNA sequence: TGTGCCAGCAGGGGGGGTGGACTAGCGTACGAGCAGTACTTC.